Below are 14 T cell receptor beta chains sequenced from a single sample in a study of blood T cell repertoires in COVID-19. Produced via immunoSEQ multiplex PCR; TCRdb's table is partial and in-frame only. The sample comprises about 110,000 clones, around 83% of which are singletons, and 4% to 4.5% rests with the top ten. Sequenced input: peripheral blood. The receptors derive from a woman in her 70s with acute or convalescent COVID-19.

J is TRBJ2-1 and V is TRBV6-2 or TRBV6-3; 8 bases fit TRBD2. V lost 2 bases and J lost 9; bases outside the gene matches: 6. Germline loops: CDR1 MNHEY, CDR2 SVGEGT. The CDR3 is 14 amino acids. CDR3 sequence (DNA): TGTGCCAGCAGTTACCTTAAAGCGGGGGTTGAGCAGTTCTTC. Translating it yields CASSYLKAGVEQFF.

The genes are TRBV28 and TRBJ2-2, with TRBD2 matching over 8 bases. CDR1 and CDR2 from the germline V gene are MDHEN and SYDVKM. The CDR3 consists of 12 residues. V gave up 10 bases and J gave up 12 bases; unmatched junction bases: 10. The CDR3 DNA is TGTGCCACCACTAGCGGAGTTGGGAAGCTGTTTTTT. It translates to CATTSGVGKLFF.

The V call is TRBV28, the J call TRBJ1-5; no clear D. V lost 8 bases, J lost 2 bases, and 13 bases lay in between. The CDR3 is 14 residues long. Germline CDR1 and CDR2: MDHEN and SYDVKM. The CDR3 DNA is TGTGCCAGCGCCGCTACGGTTGGCAATCAGCCCCAGCATTTT. Translating it yields CASAATVGNQPQHF.

J is TRBJ2-7 and V is TRBV5-5; 7 bases match TRBD1. The V gene end was trimmed by 1 base and the J gene end by 4 bases; junction bases not matched to a gene: 8. Germline CDR1 SGHKS, CDR2 YYEKEE (reference sequence). The CDR3 contains 15 residues. The CDR3 DNA reads TGTGCCAGCAGCTTGCACTCCTCAGGGGGATACGAGCAGTACTTC. Amino acid sequence: CASSLHSSGGYEQYF.

This clone has just a few counts. The chain recombines TRBV2 with TRBJ1-1; D ambiguous. V was shortened by 6 bases and J by 1 base, with 9 bases between the two germline ends. This CDR3 spans 13 amino acids. Germline values: CDR1 SNHLY, CDR2 FYNNEI. In DNA, the CDR3 is TGTGCCAGCAGGAGACTTCAGAACACTGAAGCTTTCTTT. Translating it yields CASRRLQNTEAFF.

The chain recombines TRBV3-1 (or the pseudogene TRBV3-2) with TRBJ1-3; 7 bases are shared with TRBD1. CDR1 is LGHDT, CDR2 YNNKEL, per germline (reference sequence). The CDR3 runs 15 residues. The V and J ends lost 6 bases and 2 bases, in that order; junction bases with no gene match: 7. CDR3 nucleotide sequence: TGTGCCAGCAGTCGCACGACAGGGCCTGGAAACACCATATATTTT. Amino acid sequence: CASSRTTGPGNTIYF.

The rearrangement uses TRBV7-3 and TRBJ2-5; 8 bases are shared with TRBD1. The junction had 10 bases not matched to a gene; V was cut back by 5 bases and J by 5 bases. Germline V gene sequence: CDR1 SGHTA, CDR2 FQGTGA. CDR3 length: 15 amino acids. The CDR3, as DNA: TGTGCCAGCAGCGCCGGGACAGGCAGTCGGGAGACCCAGTACTTC. Protein sequence: CASSAGTGSRETQYF.

This chain joins TRBV19 and TRBJ2-5; 7 positions match TRBD2. The CDR3 totals 16 residues. V lost 1 base and J lost 6; bases outside the gene matches: 11. Germline loops: CDR1 LNHDA, CDR2 SQIVND (reference sequence). The CDR3 DNA reads TGTGCCAGTAGTATAGCCCGTGGGGGGGATTCGAAGACCCAGTACTTC. This encodes CASSIARGGDSKTQYF.

The V call is TRBV6-5, the J call TRBJ1-5; 8 positions match TRBD1. With 4 bases clipped from V and 6 bases from J, the junction kept 11 bases outside the gene matches. CDR1 and CDR2 from the germline V gene are MNHEY and SVGAGI. The length of the CDR3 is 16 residues. CDR3 coding DNA: TGTGCCAGCAGTTCCGGGACAGGATCATTCATTCAGCCCCAGCATTTT. Amino acid sequence: CASSSGTGSFIQPQHF.

The J gene is TRBJ2-7, the V gene TRBV19; 10 bases line up with TRBD1. The CDR3 length is 15 residues. V trimming: 3 bases; J trimming: 3 bases; junction bases outside the gene matches: 5. Germline lookup yields CDR1 LNHDA and CDR2 SQIVND (reference sequence). The CDR3 region has the DNA TGTGCCAGTAGTATTCCGACAGGGGGCGGCTACGAGCAGTACTTC. Amino acids: CASSIPTGGGYEQYF.

The chain recombines TRBV28 with TRBJ1-5; TRBD1 matches 8 bases. Germline values: CDR1 MDHEN, CDR2 SYDVKM. J was trimmed by 3 bases and V by 1 base; bases with no gene match: 5. This CDR3 is 16 amino acids long. For the CDR3, the DNA is TGTGCCAGCAGTTTATCCCCAGGGGGCCTCAATCAGCCCCAGCATTTT. Protein product: CASSLSPGGLNQPQHF.

V gene TRBV10-3 combines with J gene TRBJ2-3; TRBD1 matches 7 bases. The CDR3 is 14 residues long. The germline V gene has CDR1 ENHRY and CDR2 SYGVKD. After removal of 3 bases from V and 4 bases from J, the junction contained 4 bases not matched to a gene. CDR3 protein: CAISDRGTADTQYF. Written as DNA, the CDR3 is TGTGCCATCAGTGACAGGGGGACCGCAGATACGCAGTATTTT.

This clone showed up just once. The chain has TRBV6-6 and TRBJ1-6, with D maybe TRBD1 (6 bases). Trimming took 7 bases from V and 9 from J, leaving 16 bases between them. Germline V gives CDR1 MNHNY, CDR2 SVGAGI (reference sequence). The length of the CDR3 is 14 residues. DNA for the CDR3: TGTGCCAGCACCCTCCGGGACAATAGTTCACCCCTCCACTTT. Translation: CASTLRDNSSPLHF.

This clone was found once. V and J are TRBV9 and TRBJ2-2; D not resolved. The CDR3 covers 15 residues. CDR1 is SGDLS, CDR2 YYNGEE, per germline. V lost 0 bases and J 2 bases, leaving 8 bases between the germline ends. The CDR3 DNA is TGTGCCAGCAGCGTAGGGCAGTACAACACCGGGGAGCTGTTTTTT. It specifies CASSVGQYNTGELFF. The full variable domain, with the rest looked up from reference TRBV9 and TRBJ2-2, is DSGVTQTPKHLITATGQRVTLRCSPRSGDLSVYWYQQSLDQGLQFLIQYYNGEERAKGNILERFSAQQFPDLHSELNLSSLELGDSALYFCASSVGQYNTGELFFGEGSRLTVL.